This entry concerns a single T cell receptor beta chain. Its antigen is not identified. Assay: immunoSEQ multiplex PCR; the TCRdb copy retains only in-frame clones and omits some. The sample includes 65,000 to 95,000 clones, around 86% of them seen just once. Patients were excluded for autoimmune disease history or systemic immunosuppression. The timepoints at which blood was sampled were baseline, cycle 4 day 1, and cycle 7 day 1. This sample was taken from a study of OX40 agonist ivuxolimab in advanced cancers. Study-wide background: Patients were dosed with the agonistic anti-OX40 (CD134) antibody ivuxolimab.

Losses at the gene ends were 3 bases for V and 5 bases for J; bases not matched to a gene: 5. This CDR3 contains 16 residues. Germline CDR1 MNHEY, CDR2 SVGAGI. Regarding the study as a whole: Expanded clones tended on average to be more numerous among CD8+ T cells than CD4+.

The J gene is TRBJ2-2, the V gene TRBV6-5, with 11 bases lining up with TRBD2. The sample here was CD4+ or CD8+ T cells sorted from blood, taken in a trial of the OX40 agonist ivuxolimab. This TCR was recovered from an adult with an advanced solid tumor such as melanoma, head and neck, liver or kidney cancer. The CDR3 here is CASSYLAGGRTGELFF. The CDR3 DNA follows: TGTGCCAGCAGTTATTTAGCGGGGGGGCGAACCGGGGAGCTGTTTTTT.